This T cell receptor (beta chain) was identified during a study of CD8 T cells in Susac syndrome. RNA was extracted with the RNeasy kit, and a quantity of roughly 0.45 to 1 ug was reverse transcribed using random hexamers. Amplification of TCR beta CDR3 by immunoSEQ multiplex PCR spanned 54 Vbeta and 13 Jbeta. TCRdb re-called the immunoSEQ multiplex PCR reads with MiXCR, one entry per CDR3 protein. The sample lists fewer than 200,000 distinct CDR3 sequences; approximately 93% were seen once. V was trimmed by 0 bases and J by 6 bases, leaving 13 bases between them. The CDR3 sequence is 15 residues long. Germline lookup yields CDR1 MGHRA and CDR2 YSYEKL. Controls were healthy donors chosen to match patients in age and sex. TEMRA cells were FACS-enriched, with CD8+ and CD4+ T cells isolated negatively.

The material sequenced was CD4+ T cells from PBMCs. The sequence derives from a human donor in good health. This chain connects TRBV4-1 to TRBJ2-3; D may be TRBD2 (6 bases). The chain's CDR3 is CASSQDGSSADTQYF. For the CDR3, the DNA is TGCGCCAGCAGCCAAGATGGTTCTAGCGCGGATACGCAGTATTTT.